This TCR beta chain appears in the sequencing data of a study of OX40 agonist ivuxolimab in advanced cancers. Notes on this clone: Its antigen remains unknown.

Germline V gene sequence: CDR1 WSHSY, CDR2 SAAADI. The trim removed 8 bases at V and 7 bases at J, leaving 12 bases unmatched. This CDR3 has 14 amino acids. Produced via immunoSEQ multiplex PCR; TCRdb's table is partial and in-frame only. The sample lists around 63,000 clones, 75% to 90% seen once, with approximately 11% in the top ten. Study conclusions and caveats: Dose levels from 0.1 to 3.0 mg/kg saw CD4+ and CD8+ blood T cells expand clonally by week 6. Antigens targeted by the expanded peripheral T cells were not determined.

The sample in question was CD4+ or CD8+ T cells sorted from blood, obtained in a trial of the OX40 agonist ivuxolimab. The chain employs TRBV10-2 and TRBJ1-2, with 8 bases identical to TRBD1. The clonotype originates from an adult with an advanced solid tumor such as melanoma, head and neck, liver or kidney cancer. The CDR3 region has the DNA TGCGCCAGCGCCGATCAGGGGGCGGTTGGTGGCTACACCTTC. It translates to CASADQGAVGGYTF.